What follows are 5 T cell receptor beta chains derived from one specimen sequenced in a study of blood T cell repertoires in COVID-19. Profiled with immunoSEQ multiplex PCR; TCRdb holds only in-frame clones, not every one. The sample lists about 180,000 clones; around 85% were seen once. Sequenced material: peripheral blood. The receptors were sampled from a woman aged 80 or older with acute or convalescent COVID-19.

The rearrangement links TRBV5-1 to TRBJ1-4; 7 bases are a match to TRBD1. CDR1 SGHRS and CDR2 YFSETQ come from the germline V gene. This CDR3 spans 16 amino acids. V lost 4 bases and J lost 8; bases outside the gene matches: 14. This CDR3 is CASSDWQTGRKEKLFF. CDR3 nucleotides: TGCGCCAGCAGCGATTGGCAGACAGGGCGGAAGGAAAAACTGTTTTTT.

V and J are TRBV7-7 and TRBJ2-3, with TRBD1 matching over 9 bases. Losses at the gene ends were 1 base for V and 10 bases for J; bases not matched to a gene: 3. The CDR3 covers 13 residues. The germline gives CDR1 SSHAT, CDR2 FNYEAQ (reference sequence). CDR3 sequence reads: CASSLGDRGAQYF. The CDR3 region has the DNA TGTGCCAGCAGCTTAGGAGACAGGGGGGCGCAGTATTTT.

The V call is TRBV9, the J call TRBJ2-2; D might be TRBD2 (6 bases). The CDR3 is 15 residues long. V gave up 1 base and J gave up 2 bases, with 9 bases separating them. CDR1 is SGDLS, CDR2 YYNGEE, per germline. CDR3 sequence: CASSVLGGNTGELFF. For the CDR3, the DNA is TGTGCCAGCAGCGTACTCGGGGGAAACACCGGGGAGCTGTTTTTT.

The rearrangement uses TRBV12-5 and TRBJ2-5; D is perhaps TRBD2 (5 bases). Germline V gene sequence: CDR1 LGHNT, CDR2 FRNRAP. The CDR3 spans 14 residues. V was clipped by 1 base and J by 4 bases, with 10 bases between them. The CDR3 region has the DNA TGTGCTAGTGGTTTGGGTGGAGGACGAGAGACCCAGTACTTC. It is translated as CASGLGGGRETQYF.

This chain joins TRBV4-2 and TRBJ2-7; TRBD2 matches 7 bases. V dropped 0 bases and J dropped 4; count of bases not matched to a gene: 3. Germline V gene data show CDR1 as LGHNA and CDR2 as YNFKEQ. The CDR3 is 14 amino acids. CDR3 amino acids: CASSQEGRAYEQYF. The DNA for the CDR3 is TGTGCCAGCAGCCAAGAGGGGAGGGCTTACGAGCAGTACTTC.